This entry lists 14 T cell receptor beta chains sequenced from one sample in a study of T-cell memory formation after mild COVID-19. TCRdb fed the 5' RACE reads into MiXCR, producing one record per CDR3 protein. The table shows approximately 260,000 distinct CDR3 sequences, with about a sixth occurring only once. Sample: PBMCs or a T cell subset sorted from them (not recorded which). These TCRs come from a man aged 18-30 years who had mild COVID-19 (a few samples of this study predate the infection). Cell type and time point are not known.

This clonotype appeared a few times. The chain employs TRBV12-3 or TRBV12-4 and TRBJ2-3; D is unresolved. V lost 11 bases to trimming and J lost 6 bases, with 12 bases between them. The CDR3 is 11 residues long. The CDR3 region has the DNA TGTGCCTGTTCAGAAAGGGATACGCAGTATTTT. Translated: CACSERDTQYF.

The J gene is TRBJ1-1, the V gene TRBV12-3 or TRBV12-4; no definite D call. Trimming removed 2 bases at V and 3 bases at J, with 10 bases between. The CDR3 has 14 residues. CDR3 loop: CASSLYPEYTEAFF. CDR3 DNA sequence: TGTGCCAGCAGTTTATACCCGGAATACACTGAAGCTTTCTTT.

This clonotype was seen at least ten times. The genes are TRBV24-1 and TRBJ1-1; D unclear. Germline V gene data show CDR1 as KGHDR and CDR2 as SFDVKD. V lost 3 bases and J 6 bases, leaving 7 bases between the germline ends. The CDR3 covers 12 residues. The CDR3 region is CATSDGVAEAFF. The CDR3 DNA reads as TGTGCCACCAGTGATGGGGTGGCTGAAGCTTTCTTT.

This clonotype was seen a handful of times. The chain joins TRBV7-6 to TRBJ1-6; D gene unclear. This CDR3 is built from 15 residues. V gave up 5 bases and J gave up 0 bases, with 8 bases separating them. Germline assignment: CDR1 SGHVS and CDR2 FNYEAQ. The CDR3 loop is CASSRQSSYNSPLHF. CDR3 bases: TGTGCCAGCAGCCGTCAGAGCTCCTATAATTCACCCCTCCACTTT.

This rearrangement joins TRBV6-5 to TRBJ1-2; TRBD1 matches 7 bases. Germline V gene data show CDR1 as MNHEY and CDR2 as SVGAGI. J was trimmed by 6 bases and V by 4 bases; bases with no gene match: 8. The CDR3 contains 14 residues. The CDR3 region has the DNA TGTGCCAGCAGTTCCCTAACAGGGGTCCATGGCTACACCTTC. Protein sequence: CASSSLTGVHGYTF.

This clonotype has only a few counts. This chain links TRBV29-1 with TRBJ2-7; TRBD1 aligns across 9 bases. Germline V gene sequence: CDR1 SQVTM, CDR2 ANQGSEA. This CDR3 spans 16 amino acids. Germline trimming cut 0 bases from V and 4 bases from J; bases unmatched to any gene: 10. This CDR3 is CSVEDPTQGAEYEQYF. CDR3 nucleotide sequence: TGCAGCGTTGAAGATCCGACACAGGGGGCCGAGTACGAGCAGTACTTC.

The chain links TRBV20-1 to TRBJ2-7, with 8 bases fitting TRBD1. The CDR3 runs to 15 residues. J lost 6 bases, V lost 4 bases, and 14 bases had no gene match. Germline lookup yields CDR1 DFQATT and CDR2 SNEGSKA (reference sequence). CDR3 in DNA: TGCAGTGCTACTCGCGACGGACAGGGAAGTGCCGAGCAGTACTTC. This gives the protein CSATRDGQGSAEQYF.

V usage is TRBV12-3 or TRBV12-4 and J usage is TRBJ1-2, with 8 nucleotides matching TRBD1. With 3 bases clipped from V and 7 bases from J, the junction kept 4 bases outside the gene matches. The CDR3 extends over 13 amino acids. The CDR3 spells CASSFQGARGYTF. The CDR3 DNA sequence: TGTGCCAGCAGTTTTCAGGGGGCGCGTGGCTACACCTTC.

The chain uses TRBV5-1 and TRBJ2-1; TRBD2 is a possible D gene (6 bases). The CDR3 length is 15 residues. Trimming stripped 0 bases from V and 10 bases from J, with 17 bases between. CDR1 and CDR2 from the germline V gene are SGHRS and YFSETQ. In nucleotides, the CDR3 is TGCGCCAGCAGCTTGGGTGTCTCCGGGGGACGGGAGCAGTTCTTC. Translation gives CASSLGVSGGREQFF.

This clonotype was seen a few times. V is TRBV19 and J is TRBJ2-6; D is ambiguous. The CDR3 has 13 amino acids. Germline loops: CDR1 LNHDA, CDR2 SQIVND (reference sequence). V was cut by 7 bases and J by 2 bases, with 6 bases left in between. The CDR3 DNA follows: TGTGCCAGTATTCCCGCTGGGGCCAACGTCCTGACTTTC. It translates to CASIPAGANVLTF.

This clonotype was seen only a few times. The chain couples TRBV20-1 to TRBJ1-1; no clear D gene. Germline CDR1 is DFQATT and CDR2 is SNEGSKA (reference sequence). The CDR3 totals 12 residues. Deletions cut 1 base from V and 3 bases from J, with 6 bases between. CDR3 sequence (DNA): TGCAGTGCTAGAGCTAGGGACACTGAAGCTTTCTTT. It codes for CSARARDTEAFF.

A few counts support this clonotype. This chain joins TRBV12-3 or TRBV12-4 and TRBJ1-1, with 10 bases lining up with TRBD1. V dropped 0 bases and J dropped 0; count of bases not matched to a gene: 4. This CDR3 has 17 residues. The CDR3 DNA reads TGTGCCAGCAGTTTAGCTAGGGACAGGGGACTGAACACTGAAGCTTTCTTT. Protein sequence: CASSLARDRGLNTEAFF.

In this sample, this clonotype turned up a few times. The chain has TRBV5-5 and TRBJ1-5; unclear D gene. CDR3 size: 15 residues. Germline V gene data show CDR1 as SGHKS and CDR2 as YYEKEE (reference sequence). With 4 bases removed from V and 7 bases from J, the gap between germline ends came to 18 bases. CDR3 nucleotide sequence: TGTGCCAGCAGCCGGTCCCTCTCGGGAAACCAGCCCCAGCATTTT. It specifies CASSRSLSGNQPQHF.

The chain has TRBV6-6 and TRBJ2-7, with 10 positions matching TRBD1. The J segment lost 1 base and the V segment lost 5 bases, leaving 2 bases of the junction unmatched. Per the germline V gene, CDR1 is MNHNY and CDR2 is SVGAGI (reference sequence). This CDR3 contains 14 residues. The CDR3 loop is CASSKGQGSYEQYF. The CDR3 bases are TGTGCCAGCAGTAAGGGACAGGGGTCCTACGAGCAGTACTTC.